The present entry profiles one TCR beta chain with its context. The record originates from a study of blood T cell repertoires in COVID-19. Across the whole study: The United States, Italy and Spain supplied acute and convalescent COVID-19 samples. T cells, B-cell-depleted T cells, or PBMCs supplied cDNA or gDNA.

Assay: immunoSEQ multiplex PCR; the TCRdb copy retains only in-frame clones and omits some. The sample records around 150,000 clones, 75% to 90% being singletons. The CDR3 extends over 17 amino acids. Unmatched junction bases numbered 7, after V lost 1 base and J lost 6 bases. Germline CDR1 and CDR2: SEHNR and FQNEAQ (reference sequence). The sequencing sample was made of peripheral blood. The receptor was isolated from a man between 65 and 85 years old with acute or convalescent COVID-19. The rearrangement links TRBV7-9 to TRBJ2-3, with TRBD2 identical over 13 bases. This CDR3 reads CASSLGGLAGEGDTQYF. DNA for the CDR3: TGTGCCAGCAGCTTAGGAGGACTAGCGGGAGAGGGGGATACGCAGTATTTT.